These 30 T cell receptor beta chains were all obtained from the same sample, sequenced in a study of shared clonotypes between healthy human individuals. TCRdb keeps only in-frame clones here, not all; method: immunoSEQ multiplex PCR. The sample consists of over 2 million clones, roughly 90% of them appearing once. The sample consisted of naive CD4+ T cells from PBMCs. Subset reported: CD45RA+ positively selected. These receptors all come from a man aged 18-30 years in good health. Some clones in this sample may be carry-over from other donors' samples.

This clone occurred once. This chain links TRBV7-3 with TRBJ2-2; 12 bases agree with TRBD1. Germline-derived CDR1 and CDR2 are SGHTA and FQGTGA. V was clipped by 4 bases and J by 4 bases; unmatched bases: 4. The CDR3 is made up of 16 amino acids. The CDR3 sequence: CASSSGQGATTGELFF. CDR3 in DNA: TGTGCCAGCAGCTCGGGACAGGGGGCGACCACCGGGGAGCTGTTTTTT.

The chain is built from TRBV6-6 and TRBJ1-2; 7 nucleotides align to TRBD1. J was trimmed by 7 bases and V by 5 bases; bases with no gene match: 7. Germline values: CDR1 MNHNY, CDR2 SVGAGI (reference sequence). CDR3 size: 13 residues. The CDR3 region is CASSLRRDSGYTF. CDR3 in DNA: TGTGCCAGCAGTCTCCGCCGGGACAGTGGCTACACCTTC.

The CDR3 DNA follows: TGTGCCAGCAGCTTAGGATCTCCGGGACAGGGCTACAATGAGCAGTTCTTC. Protein: CASSLGSPGQGYNEQFF. The chain has TRBV7-2 and TRBJ2-1; 9 bases match TRBD1. V was clipped by 1 base and J by 3 bases; unmatched bases: 7. The CDR3 runs 17 residues. CDR1 and CDR2 from the germline V gene are SGHTA and FQGNSA.

V gene TRBV18 combines with J gene TRBJ2-1; 9 nucleotides match TRBD2. CDR3 length: 16 residues. After removal of 2 bases from V and 5 bases from J, the junction contained 7 bases not matched to a gene. Germline V gene sequence: CDR1 KGHSH, CDR2 LQKENI. The CDR3 coding sequence is TGTGCCAGCTCACCATGGGGCGGGAGGGCCAACAATGAGCAGTTCTTC. This codes for CASSPWGGRANNEQFF.

In this sample, this clone turned up once. V usage is TRBV11-2 and J usage is TRBJ2-5, with 16 bases fitting TRBD2. The J segment lost 4 bases and the V segment lost 5 bases, leaving 7 bases of the junction unmatched. CDR1 SGHAT and CDR2 FQNNGV come from the germline V gene. The CDR3 contains 17 residues. CDR3 residues: CASSKGTSGRAIETQYF. CDR3 sequence (DNA): TGTGCCAGCAGCAAAGGGACTAGCGGGAGGGCCATAGAGACCCAGTACTTC.

With respect to this clone: The identical CDR3 is also encoded by other nucleotide sequences in the sample. The chain uses TRBV7-2 and TRBJ2-1, with 7 bases matching TRBD1. The V segment lost 3 bases and the J segment 4 bases; nucleotides outside the gene matches: 3. CDR3 length equals 14 residues. Germline assignment: CDR1 SGHTA and CDR2 FQGNSA. The CDR3 reads CASSLGTAYNEQFF. CDR3 nucleotides: TGTGCCAGCAGCTTGGGGACAGCTTACAATGAGCAGTTCTTC.

This rearrangement joins TRBV7-9 to TRBJ1-5; no clear D. The length of the CDR3 is 12 residues. Germline CDR1 and CDR2: SEHNR and FQNEAQ (reference sequence). V dropped 4 bases and J dropped 3 bases, with 4 bases sitting between them. As DNA, the CDR3 is TGTGCCAGCAGCTATTCCAATCAGCCCCAGCATTTT. Translated, it gives CASSYSNQPQHF.

The V call is TRBV9, the J call TRBJ1-3; possibly TRBD1 for D (6 bases). Germline V gene sequence: CDR1 SGDLS, CDR2 YYNGEE. This CDR3 contains 15 residues. The V and J ends lost 3 bases and 2 bases respectively, with 12 bases between them. CDR3 amino acids: CASSGAQGPGNTIYF. The DNA for the CDR3 is TGTGCCAGCAGCGGGGCCCAGGGGCCTGGAAACACCATATATTTT.

This sequence joins TRBV29-1 and TRBJ1-1, with TRBD1 matching over 9 bases. The CDR3 runs to 13 residues. Trimming cost V 6 bases and J 5 bases; bases outside gene matches: 7. Germline V CDR1 and CDR2: SQVTM, ANQGSEA. The CDR3 nucleotides are TGCAGCGTCTCGACCGGGACAGGGACTGAAGCTTTCTTT. Translation: CSVSTGTGTEAFF.

The genes are TRBV5-6 and TRBJ2-2; 9 nucleotides line up with TRBD1. This CDR3 has 16 amino acids. The germline CDR1 and CDR2 sequences are SGHDT and YYEEEE. V gave up 4 bases and J gave up 2 bases; unmatched junction bases: 6. CDR3 sequence reads: CASSIPGQGNTGELFF. CDR3 DNA: TGTGCCAGCAGCATTCCGGGACAGGGAAACACCGGGGAGCTGTTTTTT.

The table lists this clone with a count of one. V is TRBV29-1 and J is TRBJ2-1; weak D call: TRBD2 (6 bases). This CDR3 comprises 14 residues. Trimming removed 3 bases from V and 8 bases from J, with 17 bases in between. Per the germline V gene, CDR1 is SQVTM and CDR2 is ANQGSEA. DNA for the CDR3: TGCAGCGTTGATCGGGGGATCCATATCGATGAGCAGTTCTTC. It yields the protein CSVDRGIHIDEQFF.

This clone was detected once. The CDR3 reads CASSESTGYEQYF. The CDR3 DNA is TGTGCCAGCAGTGAATCGACGGGCTACGAGCAGTACTTC. The rearrangement joins TRBV25-1 to TRBJ2-7; D not certain. Germline V gene sequence: CDR1 MGHDK, CDR2 SYGVNS. The CDR3 covers 13 residues. Trimming stripped 1 base from V and 3 bases from J, with 7 bases between.

V and J are TRBV7-3 and TRBJ2-1; TRBD2 is a possible D gene (5 bases). Germline lookup yields CDR1 SGHTA and CDR2 FQGTGA. V was trimmed by 5 bases and J by 8 bases, leaving 19 bases between them. The CDR3 length is 15 residues. CDR3 in amino acids: CASSPDYGLRDEQFF. In nucleotides, the CDR3 is TGTGCCAGCAGCCCAGACTACGGACTTAGGGATGAGCAGTTCTTC.

The CDR3: CAISDPRTSGIANEQFF. As DNA, the CDR3 is TGTGCCATCAGCGATCCGAGGACTAGCGGGATTGCGAATGAGCAGTTCTTC. The chain links TRBV10-3 to TRBJ2-1; the match to TRBD2 covers 12 bases. J lost 7 bases, V lost 6 bases, and 13 bases had no gene match. Germline V gene sequence: CDR1 ENHRY, CDR2 SYGVKD. The CDR3 loop spans 17 amino acids.

This rearrangement joins TRBV5-1 to TRBJ2-1, with D perhaps TRBD2 (6 bases). V lost 4 bases and J 6 bases, leaving 11 bases between the germline ends. CDR3 size: 13 residues. Germline-derived CDR1 and CDR2 are SGHRS and YFSETQ. The CDR3 sequence is CASSPGGSNEQFF. DNA of the CDR3: TGCGCCAGCAGCCCTGGGGGGTCCAATGAGCAGTTCTTC.

The CDR3, as DNA: TGCGCCAGCAACCCGAGACTAGCGGCAGATACGCAGTATTTT. This encodes CASNPRLAADTQYF. The V gene is TRBV10-2, the J gene TRBJ2-3; 9 nucleotides match TRBD2. The CDR3 has 14 amino acids. Trimming at V came to 7 bases and at J to 4 bases, leaving 6 bases not matched to a gene. Germline loops: CDR1 WSHSY, CDR2 SAAADI.

This clone was observed a single time. This sample includes further DNA sequences coding for the same CDR3. V usage is TRBV7-9 and J usage is TRBJ2-7, with D perhaps TRBD2 (7 bases). The CDR3 loop spans 14 amino acids. Germline V gives CDR1 SEHNR, CDR2 FQNEAQ (reference sequence). The V end lost 0 bases, the J end lost 2 bases, and 8 bases lay between the germline ends. CDR3 in amino acids: CASSLAGGAYEQYF. DNA for the CDR3: TGTGCCAGCAGCTTAGCAGGGGGGGCCTACGAGCAGTACTTC.

In this sample, this clone turned up a few times. The chain couples TRBV28 to TRBJ1-5, with a possible D match to TRBD1 (5 bases). Between the trimmed V and J ends, which lost 6 bases and 3 bases, there was a span of 12 bases. The germline V gene has CDR1 MDHEN and CDR2 SYDVKM. The CDR3 loop spans 14 amino acids. CDR3 residues: CASRPQGPNQPQHF. The CDR3 DNA reads as TGTGCCAGCAGACCTCAGGGCCCCAATCAGCCCCAGCATTTT. Looking up the rest from reference TRBV28 and TRBJ1-5 gives the full variable domain: DVKVTQSSRYLVKRTGEKVFLECVQDMDHENMFWYRQDPGLGLRLIYFSYDVKMKEKGDIPEGYSVSREKKERFSLILESASTNQTSMYLCASRPQGPNQPQHFGDGTRLSIL.

The rearrangement uses TRBV7-2 and TRBJ1-4, with 7 positions matching TRBD1. The V gene end was trimmed by 1 base and the J gene end by 5 bases; junction bases not matched to a gene: 7. This CDR3 is built from 16 residues. Germline V gene lookup returns CDR1 SGHTA and CDR2 FQGNSA. Here the CDR3 reads CASSLVPGGGNEKLFF. In nucleotides, the CDR3 is TGTGCCAGCAGCTTAGTCCCAGGGGGAGGAAATGAAAAACTGTTTTTT.

CDR3 sequence: CASSDREGGELFF. In nucleotides, the CDR3 is TGTGCCAGTAGTGACAGGGAGGGCGGGGAGCTGTTTTTT. The rearrangement joins TRBV19 to TRBJ2-2, with D tentatively TRBD1 or TRBD2 (7 bases each). Germline V lookup: CDR1 LNHDA, CDR2 SQIVND (reference sequence). V lost 5 bases to trimming and J lost 7 bases, with 11 bases between them. The CDR3 extends over 13 amino acids.

Only one count was recorded for this clone. This chain joins TRBV5-1 and TRBJ1-1; D unresolved. Trimming took off 0 bases at V and 11 bases at J, with 11 bases between the two ends. The germline V gene encodes CDR1 SGHRS and CDR2 YFSETQ. The CDR3 has 12 residues. The DNA of the CDR3 is TGCGCCAGCAGCTTGGTGGGGAGCGGGGCTTTCTTT. Translated: CASSLVGSGAFF.

The CDR3: CATSRAANSYEQYF. The CDR3 nucleotides read TGTGCCACCAGCAGAGCTGCTAACTCCTACGAGCAGTACTTC. The rearrangement joins TRBV15 to TRBJ2-7, with D uncertain. CDR1 is LNHNV and CDR2 is YYDKDF in the germline V gene (reference sequence). The CDR3 sequence is 14 residues long. V was pared by 1 base and J by 0 bases, with 7 bases between.

The chain couples TRBV7-2 to TRBJ1-5; no reliable D call. The CDR3 has 15 amino acids. V shed 7 bases and J shed 0 bases, with 13 bases lying between them. In germline, CDR1 is SGHTA, CDR2 FQGNSA. The CDR3 DNA is TGTGCCAGCACCTACGGCGGTAATAGCAATCAGCCCCAGCATTTT. As protein: CASTYGGNSNQPQHF.

V is TRBV10-1 and J is TRBJ1-4; D is ambiguous. The germline V and J ends were trimmed by 3 bases and 2 bases, with 4 bases remaining between them. The germline gives CDR1 WNHNN, CDR2 SYGVQD (reference sequence). CDR3 size: 13 residues. The CDR3 nucleotides are TGCGCCAGCAGTGAACGGACTAATGAAAAACTGTTTTTT. Amino acid sequence: CASSERTNEKLFF.

This rearrangement joins TRBV19 to TRBJ1-1; D ambiguous. The CDR3 extends over 14 amino acids. Trimming removed 1 base from V and 1 base from J, with 7 bases in between. The germline V gene has CDR1 LNHDA and CDR2 SQIVND (reference sequence). This chain's CDR3 is CASSIGTENTEAFF. CDR3 sequence (DNA): TGTGCCAGTAGTATAGGGACGGAGAACACTGAAGCTTTCTTT.

Concerning this clone itself: Other DNA sequences in this sample translate to the same CDR3. The V gene is TRBV2, the J gene TRBJ2-3; D not certain. The CDR3 extends over 12 amino acids. The V end lost 4 bases, the J end lost 0 bases, and 2 bases lay between the germline ends. Germline loops: CDR1 SNHLY, CDR2 FYNNEI. DNA of the CDR3: TGTGCCAGCAGTGCCAGCACAGATACGCAGTATTTT. As protein: CASSASTDTQYF.

The chain joins TRBV11-2 to TRBJ2-5; perhaps TRBD2 as D (5 bases). Germline assignment: CDR1 SGHAT and CDR2 FQNNGV. There are 16 residues in the CDR3. Trimming shortened V by 0 bases and J by 2 bases, and 13 bases separated the two germline ends. CDR3 sequence reads: CASSLEGRSGQETQYF. CDR3 DNA: TGTGCCAGCAGCTTAGAAGGGAGATCGGGTCAAGAGACCCAGTACTTC. The full variable domain, in which reference TRBV11-2 and TRBJ2-5 provide the parts outside the CDR3, is EAGVAQSPRYKIIEKRQSVAFWCNPISGHATLYWYQQILGQGPKLLIQFQNNGVVDDSQLPKDRFSAERLKGVDSTLKIQPAKLEDSAVYLCASSLEGRSGQETQYFGPGTRLLVL.

The J gene is TRBJ1-1, the V gene TRBV9; possible D gene TRBD1, 5 bases. The CDR3 sequence is 13 residues long. The germline V gene encodes CDR1 SGDLS and CDR2 YYNGEE. V was trimmed by 3 bases and J by 10 bases, leaving 16 bases between them. The CDR3 region is CASSARGGGTAFF. The DNA for the CDR3 is TGTGCCAGCAGCGCCCGTGGGGGGGGGACAGCTTTCTTT.

The chain combines TRBV7-8 with TRBJ2-2; D possibly corresponds to TRBD2 (6 bases). This CDR3 has 17 amino acids. Germline CDR1 is SGHVS and CDR2 is FQNEAQ. Trimming took 2 bases from V and 4 from J, leaving 17 bases between them. For the CDR3, the DNA is TGTGCCAGCAGCTTAAGTGGGCGGGGTAGCTCCACCGGGGAGCTGTTTTTT. Its translation: CASSLSGRGSSTGELFF. The full variable domain, its missing parts supplied by reference TRBV7-8 and TRBJ2-2, is GAGVSQSPRYKVAKRGQDVALRCDPISGHVSLFWYQQALGQGPEFLTYFQNEAQLDKSGLPSDRFFAERPEGSVSTLKIQRTQQEDSAVYLCASSLSGRGSSTGELFFGEGSRLTVL.

The gene calls are TRBV4-1 and TRBJ2-7, with D possibly TRBD2 on 6 matching bases. V was shortened by 6 bases and J by 4 bases, with 19 bases between the two germline ends. The CDR3 is 15 residues long. Germline V lookup: CDR1 MGHRA, CDR2 YSYEKL. The CDR3 DNA follows: TGCGCCAGCAGTACCAACGCGGGACTTTATTACGAGCAGTACTTC. This encodes CASSTNAGLYYEQYF.